This T cell receptor (beta chain) derives from a study of cytomegalovirus exposure and HLA in healthy donors. Study at large: As an earlier analysis found, some 180 million T cells yielded approximately 110 million unique TCR beta sequences. General study points: When analyzed later, a missense DCLRE1C variant was found to be linked to TCR beta V- and J-gene trimming. TCR beta sequences reportedly predicted most subjects' HLA-A and HLA-B alleles accurately.

Use of 60 Vbeta and 13 Jbeta primers characterized the PCR. Data came from immunoSEQ multiplex PCR; TCRdb stores just in-frame clones and leaves some out. The sample lists more than 90,000 clones, around four fifths occurring once. To note about this clone: Antigen specificity is unknown.

Losses at the gene ends were 6 bases for V and 3 bases for J; bases not matched to a gene: 6. The germline gives CDR1 SGHVS, CDR2 FNYEAQ. The CDR3 sequence is 14 residues long. This sequence was found in a middle-aged man in good health and CMV-seronegative. The sample was PBMCs. This chain joins TRBV7-6 and TRBJ1-1, with TRBD1 identical over 8 bases. The CDR3 sequence: CASSFRTGHTEAFF. The CDR3 DNA is TGTGCCAGCAGTTTCAGGACAGGGCACACTGAAGCTTTCTTT.